This is a list of T cell receptor beta chains from one sample in a study of blood T cells in healthy people across ages. Using its own MiXCR run on the 5' RACE reads, TCRdb lists one record per CDR3 protein. The table records over a million distinct CDR3 sequences, under 30% of them present only once. This sample was also put to use in a study of T cells of mothers and their children.

The sample comprised blood. The receptors were sampled from a girl aged 2 to 10 in good health. Each CDR3 is given with its conserved first and last residue. Fields, in order: J gene, D gene, V gene, clone size, CDR3 protein, CDR3 DNA. D genes are given only for firm matches. Where a row states a size, it is once, few, many or the class of an expanded clone; other rows omit it.

J: TRBJ2-1
D: NA
V: TRBV7-9
size: many
CDR3: CASSLEDEQFF
DNA: TGTGCCAGCAGCTTAGAAGATGAGCAGTTCTTC

J: TRBJ2-1
D: NA
V: TRBV7-3
size: NA
CDR3: CASSLIPANEQFF
DNA: TGTGCCAGCAGCTTAATACCCGCTAATGAGCAGTTCTTC

J: TRBJ2-1
D: NA
V: TRBV20-1
size: NA
CDR3: CSARDRSGYNEQFF
DNA: TGCAGTGCTAGAGATAGGTCCGGTTACAATGAGCAGTTCTTC

J: TRBJ2-1
D: NA
V: TRBV7-9
size: NA
CDR3: CASRGRFNEQFF
DNA: TGTGCCAGCAGAGGGAGGTTCAATGAGCAGTTCTTC

J: TRBJ2-7
D: TRBD1
V: TRBV7-2
size: NA
CDR3: CASSLVYLSGTAYYEQYF
DNA: TGTGCCAGCAGCTTAGTTTATTTATCCGGGACAGCGTACTACGAGCAGTACTTC

J: TRBJ1-2
D: NA
V: TRBV7-9
size: NA
CDR3: CASSRTGLRANYGYTF
DNA: TGTGCCAGCAGCCGGACGGGGTTACGAGCTAACTATGGCTACACCTTC

J: TRBJ1-6
D: TRBD1
V: TRBV4-2
size: NA
CDR3: CASSPWGQPANSPLHF
DNA: TGTGCCAGCAGCCCGTGGGGACAGCCAGCTAATTCACCCCTCCACTTT

J: TRBJ1-4
D: NA
V: TRBV6-2/TRBV6-3
size: few
CDR3: CASSHRRASNEKLFF
DNA: TGTGCCAGCAGTCATCGCAGGGCTTCTAACGAAAAACTGTTTTTT

J: TRBJ2-3
D: TRBD2
V: TRBV20-1
size: NA
CDR3: CSAISSGSTDTQYF
DNA: TGCAGTGCTATCTCTAGCGGTAGCACAGATACGCAGTATTTT

J: TRBJ2-1
D: NA
V: TRBV20-1
size: few
CDR3: CSARWGAYNEQFF
DNA: TGCAGTGCTAGATGGGGGGCCTACAATGAGCAGTTCTTC

J: TRBJ1-2
D: NA
V: TRBV12-3/TRBV12-4
size: NA
CDR3: CASRTDSKVGGYTF
DNA: TGTGCCAGCAGAACCGACAGTAAGGTTGGCGGCTACACCTTC

J: TRBJ1-1
D: NA
V: TRBV6-4
size: NA
CDR3: CASPPGTRSDTEAFF
DNA: TGTGCCAGTCCTCCCGGGACCCGTTCAGACACTGAAGCTTTCTTT

J: TRBJ2-5
D: NA
V: TRBV5-1
size: few
CDR3: CASSIRVGKTQYF
DNA: TGCGCCAGCAGCATCAGGGTGGGAAAGACCCAGTACTTC

J: TRBJ1-2
D: NA
V: TRBV12-3/TRBV12-4
size: NA
CDR3: CASTLRGEYGYTF
DNA: TGTGCCAGCACCCTCAGGGGCGAGTATGGCTACACCTTC

J: TRBJ2-1
D: NA
V: TRBV12-3/TRBV12-4
size: few
CDR3: CASTLEGNDNEQFF
DNA: TGTGCCAGCACGTTGGAGGGGAACGACAATGAGCAGTTCTTC

J: TRBJ2-1
D: TRBD1
V: TRBV7-2
size: NA
CDR3: CASSLWTGPNEQFF
DNA: TGTGCCAGCAGCTTATGGACAGGGCCCAATGAGCAGTTCTTC

J: TRBJ2-5
D: TRBD2
V: TRBV29-1
size: once
CDR3: CSVEKVGGETQYF
DNA: TGCAGCGTTGAGAAGGTGGGGGGGGAGACCCAGTACTTC

J: TRBJ2-7
D: NA
V: TRBV29-1
size: few
CDR3: CSVLTEGYEQYF
DNA: TGCAGCGTTTTGACAGAAGGGTACGAGCAGTACTTC

J: TRBJ1-1
D: NA
V: TRBV11-2
size: NA
CDR3: CASSLDIGQNMNTEAFF
DNA: TGTGCCAGCAGCTTAGATATCGGACAGAACATGAACACTGAAGCTTTCTTT

J: TRBJ2-5
D: NA
V: TRBV7-7
size: NA
CDR3: CASNSGFLQETQYF
DNA: TGTGCTAGCAACTCGGGATTTTTACAAGAGACCCAGTACTTC

J: TRBJ2-1
D: NA
V: TRBV29-1
size: many
CDR3: CSVTEQNNEQFF
DNA: TGCAGCGTCACAGAACAAAACAATGAGCAGTTCTTC

J: TRBJ2-5
D: TRBD2
V: TRBV2
size: few
CDR3: CASSFRGGAWETQYF
DNA: TGTGCCAGCAGTTTTCGCGGGGGGGCCTGGGAGACCCAGTACTTC

J: TRBJ2-1
D: NA
V: TRBV20-1
size: NA
CDR3: CSARGETNNEQFF
DNA: TGCAGTGCTAGAGGAGAGACTAACAATGAGCAGTTCTTC

J: TRBJ1-1
D: NA
V: TRBV20-1
size: few
CDR3: CSATGTTNTEAFF
DNA: TGCAGTGCGACCGGGACAACGAACACTGAAGCTTTCTTT

J: TRBJ2-7
D: TRBD1
V: TRBV5-1
size: NA
CDR3: CASSPMTGTFIEQYF
DNA: TGCGCCAGCAGCCCAATGACAGGGACGTTCATCGAGCAGTACTTC

J: TRBJ1-2
D: NA
V: TRBV11-3
size: NA
CDR3: CASSLDSAGIGGYTF
DNA: TGTGCCAGCAGCTTAGATTCAGCAGGCATCGGTGGCTACACCTTC

J: TRBJ2-1
D: TRBD2
V: TRBV9
size: NA
CDR3: CASSAGSGDYDEQFF
DNA: TGTGCCAGCAGCGCCGGAAGCGGGGACTACGATGAGCAGTTCTTC

J: TRBJ2-1
D: NA
V: TRBV7-3
size: few
CDR3: CASSLRPGAMQFF
DNA: TGTGCCAGCAGCTTAAGGCCGGGCGCGATGCAGTTCTTC

J: TRBJ2-2
D: NA
V: TRBV7-7
size: NA
CDR3: CASSLANSGELFF
DNA: TGTGCTAGCAGCTTAGCGAACTCCGGGGAGCTGTTTTTT

J: TRBJ2-1
D: TRBD2
V: TRBV5-1
size: NA
CDR3: CASGPGTSGRKAYNEQFF
DNA: TGCGCCAGCGGGCCCGGGACTAGCGGTAGAAAGGCCTACAATGAGCAGTTCTTC

J: TRBJ2-5
D: NA
V: TRBV5-1
size: NA
CDR3: CASSFYDRQETQYF
DNA: TGCGCCAGCAGCTTCTACGACAGGCAAGAGACCCAGTACTTC

J: TRBJ1-2
D: NA
V: TRBV6-5
size: NA
CDR3: CASTLGPHGDGYTF
DNA: TGTGCCAGCACCCTGGGACCACATGGAGATGGCTACACCTTC

J: TRBJ2-7
D: NA
V: TRBV2
size: few
CDR3: CAVGSAYEQYF
DNA: TGTGCCGTAGGTAGCGCCTACGAGCAGTACTTC

J: TRBJ2-2
D: NA
V: TRBV19
size: NA
CDR3: CASSRRGHLNTGELFF
DNA: TGTGCCAGTAGTCGTAGGGGACACCTGAACACCGGGGAGCTGTTTTTT

J: TRBJ1-6
D: NA
V: TRBV27
size: NA
CDR3: CASSLGYSPLHF
DNA: TGTGCCAGCAGTCTAGGGTATTCACCCCTCCACTTT

J: TRBJ2-5
D: TRBD2
V: TRBV7-2
size: NA
CDR3: CASSPGTSGFQETQYF
DNA: TGTGCCAGCAGCCCCGGGACTAGCGGGTTTCAAGAGACCCAGTACTTC

J: TRBJ1-4
D: TRBD1
V: TRBV6-5
size: few
CDR3: CASSYWTGTGDEKLFF
DNA: TGTGCCAGCAGTTACTGGACCGGGACAGGAGACGAAAAACTGTTTTTT

J: TRBJ2-4
D: NA
V: TRBV5-1
size: NA
CDR3: CASSLRGQGGLKNIQYF
DNA: TGCGCCAGCAGCTTACGTGGGCAAGGGGGGCTCAAGAACATTCAGTACTTC

J: TRBJ2-6
D: TRBD1
V: TRBV5-1
size: few
CDR3: CASSFPGQGINVLTF
DNA: TGCGCCAGCAGCTTCCCGGGACAGGGCATAAACGTCCTGACTTTC